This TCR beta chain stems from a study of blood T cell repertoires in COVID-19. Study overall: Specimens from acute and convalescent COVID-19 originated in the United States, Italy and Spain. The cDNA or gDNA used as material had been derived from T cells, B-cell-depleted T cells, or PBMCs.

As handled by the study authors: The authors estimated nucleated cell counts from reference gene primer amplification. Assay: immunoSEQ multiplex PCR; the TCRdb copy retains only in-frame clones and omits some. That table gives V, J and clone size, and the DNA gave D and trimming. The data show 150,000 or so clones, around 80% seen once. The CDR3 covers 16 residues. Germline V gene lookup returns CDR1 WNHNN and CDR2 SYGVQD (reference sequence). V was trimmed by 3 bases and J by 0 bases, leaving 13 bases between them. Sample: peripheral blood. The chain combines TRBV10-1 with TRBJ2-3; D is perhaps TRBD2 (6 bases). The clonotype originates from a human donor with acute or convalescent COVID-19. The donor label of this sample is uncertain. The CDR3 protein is CASSDPGTPSTDTQYF. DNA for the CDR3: TGCGCCAGCAGTGACCCCGGGACTCCAAGCACAGATACGCAGTATTTT.